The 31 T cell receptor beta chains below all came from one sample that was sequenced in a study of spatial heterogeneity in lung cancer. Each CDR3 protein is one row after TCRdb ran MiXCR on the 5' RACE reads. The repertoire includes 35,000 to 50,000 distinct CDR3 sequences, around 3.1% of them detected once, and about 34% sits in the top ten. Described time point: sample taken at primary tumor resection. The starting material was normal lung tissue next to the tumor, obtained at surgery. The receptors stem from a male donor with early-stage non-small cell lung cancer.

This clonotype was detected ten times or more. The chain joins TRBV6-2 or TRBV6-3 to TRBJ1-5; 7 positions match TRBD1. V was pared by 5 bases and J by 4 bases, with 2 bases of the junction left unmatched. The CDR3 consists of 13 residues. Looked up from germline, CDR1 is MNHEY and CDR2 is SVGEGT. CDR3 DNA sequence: TGTGCCAGCAGTACACAGGGGAATCAGCCCCAGCATTTT. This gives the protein CASSTQGNQPQHF.

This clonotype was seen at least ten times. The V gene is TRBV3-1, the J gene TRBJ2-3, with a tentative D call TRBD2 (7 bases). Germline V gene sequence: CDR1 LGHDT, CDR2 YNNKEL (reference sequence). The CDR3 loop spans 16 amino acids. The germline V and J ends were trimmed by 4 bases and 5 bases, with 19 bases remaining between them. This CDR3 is CASSRTAGLDIDTQYF. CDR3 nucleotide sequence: TGTGCCAGCAGCCGGACAGCAGGACTAGACATAGATACGCAGTATTTT.

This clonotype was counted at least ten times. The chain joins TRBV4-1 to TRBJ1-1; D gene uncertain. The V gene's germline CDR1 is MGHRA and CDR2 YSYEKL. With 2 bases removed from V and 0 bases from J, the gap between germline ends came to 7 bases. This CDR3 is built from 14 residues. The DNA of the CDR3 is TGCGCCAGCAGCCAATCACAGATGAACACTGAAGCTTTCTTT. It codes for CASSQSQMNTEAFF.

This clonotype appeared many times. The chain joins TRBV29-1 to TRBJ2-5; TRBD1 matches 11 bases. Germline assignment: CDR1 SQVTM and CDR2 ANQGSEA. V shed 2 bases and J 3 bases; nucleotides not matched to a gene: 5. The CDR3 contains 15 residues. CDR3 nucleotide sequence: TGCAGCGTTGAAACAGGACAGGGGGCAGAAGAGACCCAGTACTTC. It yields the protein CSVETGQGAEETQYF.

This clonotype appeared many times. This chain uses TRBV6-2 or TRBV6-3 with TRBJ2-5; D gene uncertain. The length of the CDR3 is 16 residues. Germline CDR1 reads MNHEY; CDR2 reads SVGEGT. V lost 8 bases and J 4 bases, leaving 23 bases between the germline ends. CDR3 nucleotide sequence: TGTGCCAGCTCTGTAGGCGCACGATCCCTCGGAGAGACCCAGTACTTC. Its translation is CASSVGARSLGETQYF.

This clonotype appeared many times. CDR3 in DNA: TGCGCCAGCAGCTTGGGACCGAGAGAGCAGTACTTC. Protein product: CASSLGPREQYF. J is TRBJ2-7 and V is TRBV5-1; unclear D gene. CDR1 is SGHRS and CDR2 is YFSETQ in the germline V gene. The CDR3 extends over 12 amino acids. V lost 0 bases and J 7 bases, leaving 8 bases between the germline ends.

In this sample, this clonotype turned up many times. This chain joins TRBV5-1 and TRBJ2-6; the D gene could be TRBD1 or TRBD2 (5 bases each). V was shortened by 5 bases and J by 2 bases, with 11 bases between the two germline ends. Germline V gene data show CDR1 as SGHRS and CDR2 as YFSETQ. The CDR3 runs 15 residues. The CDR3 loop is CASSTGTTGANVLTF. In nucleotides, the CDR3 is TGCGCCAGCAGTACCGGGACGACTGGGGCCAACGTCCTGACTTTC.

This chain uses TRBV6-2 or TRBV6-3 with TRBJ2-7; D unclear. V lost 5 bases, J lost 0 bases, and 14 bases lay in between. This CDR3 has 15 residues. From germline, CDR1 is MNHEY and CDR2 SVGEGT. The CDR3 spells CASSNLGRDSYEQYF. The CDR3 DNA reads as TGTGCCAGCAGTAACCTCGGACGTGACTCCTACGAGCAGTACTTC.

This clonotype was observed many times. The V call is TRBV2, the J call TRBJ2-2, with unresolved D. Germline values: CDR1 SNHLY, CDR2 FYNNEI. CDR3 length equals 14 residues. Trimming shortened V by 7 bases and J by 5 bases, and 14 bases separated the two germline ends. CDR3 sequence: CASNFNWQTGELFF. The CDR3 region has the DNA TGTGCCAGCAATTTTAACTGGCAGACCGGGGAGCTGTTTTTT. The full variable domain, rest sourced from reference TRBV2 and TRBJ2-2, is EPEVTQTPSHQVTQMGQEVILRCVPISNHLYFYWYRQILGQKVEFLVSFYNNEISEKSEIFDDQFSVERPDGSNFTLKIRSTKLEDSAMYFCASNFNWQTGELFFGEGSRLTVL.

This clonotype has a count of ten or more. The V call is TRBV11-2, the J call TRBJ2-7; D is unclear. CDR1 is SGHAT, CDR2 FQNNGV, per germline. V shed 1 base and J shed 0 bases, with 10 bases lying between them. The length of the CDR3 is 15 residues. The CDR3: CASSLAPLNSYEQYF. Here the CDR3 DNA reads TGTGCCAGCAGCTTAGCCCCCCTTAACTCCTACGAGCAGTACTTC.

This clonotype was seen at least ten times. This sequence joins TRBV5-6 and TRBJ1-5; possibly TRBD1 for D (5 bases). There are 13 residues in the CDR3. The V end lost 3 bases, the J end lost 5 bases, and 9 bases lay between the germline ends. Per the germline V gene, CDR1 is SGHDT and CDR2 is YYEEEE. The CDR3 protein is CASSSGDYQPQHF. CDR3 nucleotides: TGTGCCAGCAGCTCGGGGGACTATCAGCCCCAGCATTTT.

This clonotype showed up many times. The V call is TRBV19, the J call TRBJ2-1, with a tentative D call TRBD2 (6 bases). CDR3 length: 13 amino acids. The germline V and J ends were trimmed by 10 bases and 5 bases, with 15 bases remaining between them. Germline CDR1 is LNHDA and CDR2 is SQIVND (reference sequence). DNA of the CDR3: TGTGCCACGACTAGGGCACCCGACAATGAGCAGTTCTTC. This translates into CATTRAPDNEQFF.

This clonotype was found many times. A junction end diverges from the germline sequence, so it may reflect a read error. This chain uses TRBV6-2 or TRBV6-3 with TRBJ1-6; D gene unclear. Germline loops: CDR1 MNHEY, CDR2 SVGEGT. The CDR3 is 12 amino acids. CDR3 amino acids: CASSYKATPPYF. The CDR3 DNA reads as TGTGCCAGCAGTTACAAGGCGACACCCCCCTACTTT.

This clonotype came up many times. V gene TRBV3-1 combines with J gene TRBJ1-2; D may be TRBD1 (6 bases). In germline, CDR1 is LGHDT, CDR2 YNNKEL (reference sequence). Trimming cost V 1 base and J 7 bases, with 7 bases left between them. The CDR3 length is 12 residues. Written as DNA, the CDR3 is TGTGCCAGCAGCCAAGGGGGGCTTGGCTACACCTTC. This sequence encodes CASSQGGLGYTF.

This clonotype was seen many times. The CDR3 loop reads CASSARGSIYEQYF. CDR3 sequence (DNA): TGTGCCAGCAGTGCAAGGGGTTCCATCTACGAGCAGTACTTC. The V and J genes are TRBV12-3 or TRBV12-4 and TRBJ2-7, with a weak D call TRBD1 (5 bases). V shed 5 bases and J shed 3 bases, with 14 bases lying between them. There are 14 residues in the CDR3.

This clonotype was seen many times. The DNA for the CDR3 is TGTGCCAGCAGTCCGGGACAGGGGGTGATCACCGGGGAGCTGTTTTTT. Its translation is CASSPGQGVITGELFF. The V gene is TRBV12-3 or TRBV12-4, the J gene TRBJ2-2, with 11 bases that match TRBD1. V trimming: 5 bases; J trimming: 4 bases; junction bases outside the gene matches: 6. CDR3 length: 16 amino acids.

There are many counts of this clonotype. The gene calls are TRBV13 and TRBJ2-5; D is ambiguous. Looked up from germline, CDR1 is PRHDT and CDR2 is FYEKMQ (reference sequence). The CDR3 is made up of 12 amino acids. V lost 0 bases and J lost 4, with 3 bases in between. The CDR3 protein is CASSLGLETQYF. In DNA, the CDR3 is TGTGCCAGCAGCTTAGGGTTAGAGACCCAGTACTTC.

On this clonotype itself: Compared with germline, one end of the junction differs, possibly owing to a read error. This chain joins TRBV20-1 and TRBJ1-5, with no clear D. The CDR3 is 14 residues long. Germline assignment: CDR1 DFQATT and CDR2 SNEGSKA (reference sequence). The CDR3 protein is CSAMNGYSNQPRHF. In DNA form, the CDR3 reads TGCAGTGCCATGAACGGGTATAGCAATCAGCCCCGGCATTTT.

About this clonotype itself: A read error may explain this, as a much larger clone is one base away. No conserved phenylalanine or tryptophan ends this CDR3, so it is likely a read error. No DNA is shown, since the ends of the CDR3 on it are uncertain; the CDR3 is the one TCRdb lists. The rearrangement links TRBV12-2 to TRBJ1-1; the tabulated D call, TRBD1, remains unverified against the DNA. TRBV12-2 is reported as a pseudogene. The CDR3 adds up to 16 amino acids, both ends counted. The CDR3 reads CASRTTTGLMNTEAFS.

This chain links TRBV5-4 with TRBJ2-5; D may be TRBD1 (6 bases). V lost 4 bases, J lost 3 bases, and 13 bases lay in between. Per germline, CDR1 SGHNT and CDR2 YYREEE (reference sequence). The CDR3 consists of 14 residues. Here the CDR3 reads CASSNQGTEETQYF. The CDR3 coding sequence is TGTGCCAGCAGCAACCAGGGGACGGAAGAGACCCAGTACTTC.

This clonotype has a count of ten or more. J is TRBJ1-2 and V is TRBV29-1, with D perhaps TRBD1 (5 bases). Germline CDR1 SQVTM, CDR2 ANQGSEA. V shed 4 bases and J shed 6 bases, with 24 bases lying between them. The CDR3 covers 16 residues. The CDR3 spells CSVVVGDGIGGHGYTF. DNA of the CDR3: TGCAGCGTTGTAGTAGGGGACGGAATCGGGGGACATGGCTACACCTTC.

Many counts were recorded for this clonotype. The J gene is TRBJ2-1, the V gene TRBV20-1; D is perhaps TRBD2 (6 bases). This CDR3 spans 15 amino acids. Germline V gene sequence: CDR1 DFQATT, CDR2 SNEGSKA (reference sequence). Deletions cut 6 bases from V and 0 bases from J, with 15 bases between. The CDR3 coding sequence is TGCAGTGCCCTGGGACTCGTTAGCTCCTACAATGAGCAGTTCTTC. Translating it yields CSALGLVSSYNEQFF.

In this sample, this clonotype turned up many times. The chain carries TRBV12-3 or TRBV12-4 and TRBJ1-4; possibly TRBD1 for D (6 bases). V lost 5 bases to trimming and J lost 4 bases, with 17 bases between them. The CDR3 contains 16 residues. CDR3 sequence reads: CASSAKPGHLNEKLFF. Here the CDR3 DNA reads TGTGCCAGCAGTGCTAAACCGGGACACCTTAATGAAAAACTGTTTTTT.

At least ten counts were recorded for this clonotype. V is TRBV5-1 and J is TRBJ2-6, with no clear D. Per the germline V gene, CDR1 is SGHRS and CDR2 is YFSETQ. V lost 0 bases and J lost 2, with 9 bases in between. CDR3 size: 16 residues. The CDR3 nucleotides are TGCGCCAGCAGCTTGGCAGTGAACCCTGGGGCCAACGTCCTGACTTTC. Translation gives CASSLAVNPGANVLTF.

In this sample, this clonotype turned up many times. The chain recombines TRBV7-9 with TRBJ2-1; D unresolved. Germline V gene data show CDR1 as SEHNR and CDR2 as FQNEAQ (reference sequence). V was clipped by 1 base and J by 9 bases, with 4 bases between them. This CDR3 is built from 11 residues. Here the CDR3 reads CASSLGIEQFF. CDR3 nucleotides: TGTGCCAGCAGCTTAGGGATTGAGCAGTTCTTC.

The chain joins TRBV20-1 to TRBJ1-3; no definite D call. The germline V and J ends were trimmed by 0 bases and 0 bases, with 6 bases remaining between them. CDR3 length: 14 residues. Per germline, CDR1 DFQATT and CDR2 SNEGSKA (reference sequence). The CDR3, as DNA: TGCAGTGCTAGAGATGCGAGCTCTGGAAACACCATATATTTT. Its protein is CSARDASSGNTIYF.

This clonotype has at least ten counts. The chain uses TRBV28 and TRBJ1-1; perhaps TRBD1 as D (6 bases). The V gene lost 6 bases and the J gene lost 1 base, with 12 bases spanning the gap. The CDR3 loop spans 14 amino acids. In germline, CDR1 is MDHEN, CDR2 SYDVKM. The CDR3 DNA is TGTGCCAGCAGGGATTACAGGGAGAACACTGAAGCTTTCTTT. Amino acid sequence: CASRDYRENTEAFF.

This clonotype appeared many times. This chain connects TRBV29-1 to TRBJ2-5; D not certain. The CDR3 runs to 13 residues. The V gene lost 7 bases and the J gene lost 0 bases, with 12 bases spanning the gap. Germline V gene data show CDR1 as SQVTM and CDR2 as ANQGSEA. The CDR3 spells CSASRQNQETQYF. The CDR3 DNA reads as TGCAGCGCTTCTCGGCAGAACCAAGAGACCCAGTACTTC.

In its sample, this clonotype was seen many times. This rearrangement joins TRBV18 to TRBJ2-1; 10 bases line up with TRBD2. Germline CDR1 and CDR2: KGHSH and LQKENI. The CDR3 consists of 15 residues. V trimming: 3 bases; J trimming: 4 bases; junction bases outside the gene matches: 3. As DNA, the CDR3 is TGTGCCAGCTCACCCCCTAGCGGGGGATACAATGAGCAGTTCTTC. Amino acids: CASSPPSGGYNEQFF.

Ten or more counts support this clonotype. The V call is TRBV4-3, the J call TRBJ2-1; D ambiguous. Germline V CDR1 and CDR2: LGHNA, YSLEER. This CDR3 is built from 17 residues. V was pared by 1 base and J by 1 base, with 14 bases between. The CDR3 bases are TGCGCCAGCAGCCAAGGAAAAGGCGCCGGTTCCTACAATGAGCAGTTCTTC. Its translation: CASSQGKGAGSYNEQFF.

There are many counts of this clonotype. The CDR3 DNA sequence: TGTGCCTGGAGTTTGCCGGTTGGGACCCAGTACTTC. It encodes CAWSLPVGTQYF. The genes are TRBV30 and TRBJ2-5; no definite D call. CDR1 and CDR2 (germline): GTSNPN, SVGIG (reference sequence). V lost 2 bases, J lost 7 bases, and 11 bases lay in between. The CDR3 extends over 12 amino acids.